This T cell receptor beta chain came from a study of T-cell reconstitution after alpha-beta-depleted transplantation in children. The CDR3 runs to 16 residues. CDR1 and CDR2 (germline): SGDLS, YYNGEE. The J segment lost 5 bases and the V segment lost 0 bases, leaving 5 bases of the junction unmatched. This clonotype was counted at least ten times. TCRbeta library construction was performed incorporating unique molecular identifiers. TCRdb analysed the PCR reads with MiXCR anew, one entry per CDR3 protein. The sample shows 250,000 to 400,000 distinct CDR3 sequences, approximately 23% of them seen only once.

The sequencing here drew on PBMCs, mostly from graft donor cells, taken 180 days after TCRalphabeta/CD19-depleted stem cell transplant. The sequence was collected from a male patient aged 10-17 years who had a stem cell transplant for acute lymphoblastic leukemia, so the T cells may come from the graft donor. This chain joins TRBV9 and TRBJ2-1; 10 bases fit TRBD2. DNA of the CDR3: TGTGCCAGCAGCGTAGCTCTAGCGGGAGTAAACAATGAGCAGTTCTTC. It specifies CASSVALAGVNNEQFF.